Reported below is one T cell receptor (beta chain). This record comes from a study of blood T cell repertoires in COVID-19. Two consecutive negative NP/OP PCR tests, clearance, or resolved symptoms defined Cohort 3 recovery. The assay was immunoSEQ multiplex PCR, and TCRdb's table has in-frame clones only and misses some. Of approximately 190,000 clones in the sample, around 82% were seen once. Germline assignment: CDR1 MGHRA and CDR2 YSYEKL. V lost 6 bases, J lost 1 base, and 12 bases lay in between. The length of the CDR3 is 14 residues. The J gene is TRBJ1-1, the V gene TRBV4-1; D remains unclear. The origin of this receptor is a man aged 40-55 years who had recovered from COVID-19. Sequencing was done on a sample of PBMCs or T cells enriched from blood (not recorded which). Here the CDR3 DNA reads TGCGCCAGCAGGGGCATCCTCAGGAACACTGAAGCTTTCTTT. Protein: CASRGILRNTEAFF.